The clone carrying this T cell receptor beta chain was counted many times. Its antigen remains unknown. The data belong to a study of early T cells in non-severe SARS-CoV-2 infection. Study overall: Sequencing of bulk RNA from unsorted whole blood was done, without chain pairing.

The study's findings and limits: VDJdb matching skewed toward anti-spike CD8 responses, missing private and CD4 specificities.

Unique molecular identifiers were attached to individual cDNA molecules. MiXCR, run by TCRdb on the 5' RACE reads, gives a single entry per CDR3 protein. The table lists 30,000 to 40,000 distinct CDR3 sequences, roughly 7.1% of them singletons. This receptor was identified in an adult who was a healthcare worker with PCR-confirmed SARS-CoV-2 infection or an uninfected control (not recorded which). The starting material was whole blood, obtained at baseline.

In DNA, the CDR3 is TGCGCCAGCAGCTTGGATGGCGATTATAACTATGGCTACACCTTC. Amino acid sequence: CASSLDGDYNYGYTF. This chain joins TRBV5-1 and TRBJ1-2; D unclear. With 0 bases removed from V and 1 base from J, the gap between germline ends came to 10 bases. The CDR3 is made up of 15 amino acids. Germline loops: CDR1 SGHRS, CDR2 YFSETQ. Variable domain in full (rest from reference TRBV5-1 and TRBJ1-2): KAGVTQTPRYLIKTRGQQVTLSCSPISGHRSVSWYQQTPGQGLQFLFEYFSETQRNKGNFPGRFSGRQFSNSRSEMNVSTLELGDSALYLCASSLDGDYNYGYTFGSGTRLTVV.